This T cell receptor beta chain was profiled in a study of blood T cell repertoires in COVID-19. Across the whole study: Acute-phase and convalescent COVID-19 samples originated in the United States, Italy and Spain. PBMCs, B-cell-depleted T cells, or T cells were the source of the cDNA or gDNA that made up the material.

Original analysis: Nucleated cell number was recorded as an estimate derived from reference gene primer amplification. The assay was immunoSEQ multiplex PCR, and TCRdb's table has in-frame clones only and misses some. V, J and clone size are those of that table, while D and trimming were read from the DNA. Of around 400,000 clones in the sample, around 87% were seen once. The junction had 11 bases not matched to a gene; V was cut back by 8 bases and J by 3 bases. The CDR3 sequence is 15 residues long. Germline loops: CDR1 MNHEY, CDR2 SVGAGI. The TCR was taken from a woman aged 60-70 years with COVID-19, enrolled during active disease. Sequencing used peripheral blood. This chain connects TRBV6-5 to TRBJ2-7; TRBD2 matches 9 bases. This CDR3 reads CASSSAVAGDYEQYF. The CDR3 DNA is TGTGCCAGCTCTTCAGCGGTAGCGGGGGACTACGAGCAGTACTTC.